These 20 T cell receptor beta chains were all obtained from the same sample, sequenced in a study of identical twins. TCRdb re-called the 5' RACE reads with MiXCR, one entry per CDR3 protein. Found here are 200,000 to 250,000 distinct CDR3 sequences, 10% to 15% of them singletons; the top ten hold 4%. These data also formed part of another study, on yellow fever vaccine responses in identical twins.

The sample consisted of memory (CD45RO+) T cells sorted from blood. The receptors here all came from a woman between 18 and 29 years old in good health.

This clonotype was picked up a small number of times. This chain links TRBV11-3 with TRBJ2-1, with D unclear. CDR1 and CDR2 from the germline V gene are SGHNT and YENEEA. Between the trimmed V and J ends, which lost 1 base and 11 bases, there was a span of 9 bases. The CDR3 length is 12 residues. CDR3 coding DNA: TGTGCCAGCAGCTTAGGCGGCGGAAAGCAGTTCTTC. This codes for CASSLGGGKQFF.

This clonotype was counted ten times or more. The J gene is TRBJ2-1, the V gene TRBV28; possible D gene TRBD2, 6 bases. The CDR3 length is 15 residues. Trimming removed 6 bases at V and 3 bases at J, with 15 bases between. From germline, CDR1 is MDHEN and CDR2 SYDVKM. CDR3 sequence reads: CASRNIAGNYNEQFF. CDR3 bases: TGTGCCAGCAGAAATATCGCGGGAAACTACAATGAGCAGTTCTTC.

This clonotype was counted at least ten times. V is TRBV29-1 and J is TRBJ2-1; 7 bases line up with TRBD2. J was trimmed by 8 bases and V by 7 bases; bases with no gene match: 14. The CDR3 has 14 amino acids. The germline V gene encodes CDR1 SQVTM and CDR2 ANQGSEA. This CDR3 is CSAGLGSVVDEQFF. CDR3 sequence (DNA): TGCAGCGCCGGACTAGGCTCAGTCGTGGATGAGCAGTTCTTC.

This clonotype turned up a few times. The J gene is TRBJ2-1, the V gene TRBV19, with D tentatively TRBD2 (5 bases). The germline V gene encodes CDR1 LNHDA and CDR2 SQIVND (reference sequence). V lost 5 bases and J 0 bases, leaving 11 bases between the germline ends. The CDR3 spans 15 residues. This CDR3 is CASSVEVSSYNEQFF. CDR3 in DNA: TGTGCCAGTAGTGTGGAGGTGAGCTCCTACAATGAGCAGTTCTTC.

V gene TRBV28 combines with J gene TRBJ1-2; D might be TRBD1 (5 bases). The germline V gene encodes CDR1 MDHEN and CDR2 SYDVKM. The length of the CDR3 is 13 residues. Deletions cut 10 bases from V and 4 bases from J, with 16 bases between. The chain's CDR3 is CANRSGSVYGYTF. The CDR3 nucleotides are TGTGCCAACAGATCAGGGTCCGTCTATGGCTACACCTTC.

Only a few counts were recorded for this clonotype. The CDR3, as DNA: TGTGCCATCAGATTCACAGGGGCAGGGAACAATGAGCAGTTCTTC. The encoded protein is CAIRFTGAGNNEQFF. The chain links TRBV10-3 to TRBJ2-1, with 7 bases identical to TRBD1. V shed 6 bases, J shed 5 bases, and the junction held 10 bases outside the gene matches. The length of the CDR3 is 15 residues. Looked up from germline, CDR1 is ENHRY and CDR2 is SYGVKD.

This clonotype has a count of ten or more. CDR3 residues: CASSQDRRGSEQYF. CDR3 sequence (DNA): TGCGCCAGCAGCCAAGATCGGAGAGGGTCCGAGCAGTACTTC. The J gene is TRBJ2-7, the V gene TRBV4-3; possibly TRBD2 for D (5 bases). The CDR3 runs to 14 residues. The V and J ends lost 0 bases and 6 bases respectively, with 12 bases between them. The V gene's germline CDR1 is LGHNA and CDR2 YSLEER.

This clonotype was seen only once. The chain recombines TRBV29-1 with TRBJ2-7, with 8 bases aligning to TRBD1. The CDR3 length is 13 residues. V was pared by 6 bases and J by 7 bases, with 11 bases of the junction left unmatched. Per germline, CDR1 SQVTM and CDR2 ANQGSEA. DNA for the CDR3: TGCAGCGTAGGGACAGGCAAGTTGCGGGAGCAGTACTTC. This gives the protein CSVGTGKLREQYF.

This clonotype was seen a few times. The rearrangement uses TRBV11-2 and TRBJ2-7; D may correspond to TRBD1 or TRBD2 (5 bases each). This CDR3 comprises 14 residues. The germline V gene encodes CDR1 SGHAT and CDR2 FQNNGV. Trimming left V 5 bases short and J 4 bases short, with 15 bases between. DNA for the CDR3: TGTGCCAGCAGCCGCAGTGGGGGAGAGTACGAGCAGTACTTC. It codes for CASSRSGGEYEQYF.

This clonotype was counted at least ten times. The CDR3 nucleotides read TGTGCCAGCGGACTAGCGCTAAACTCAATCACCCATGAGCAGTTCTTC. It specifies CASGLALNSITHEQFF. V is TRBV7-9 and J is TRBJ2-1, with TRBD2 matching over 9 bases. The CDR3 extends over 16 amino acids. CDR1 is SEHNR and CDR2 is FQNEAQ in the germline V gene (reference sequence). Losses at the gene ends were 8 bases for V and 8 bases for J; bases not matched to a gene: 16.

This clonotype was seen ten or more times. This rearrangement joins TRBV28 to TRBJ1-3; D is possibly TRBD1 (6 bases). The V and J ends lost 3 bases and 4 bases respectively, with 16 bases between them. CDR1 MDHEN and CDR2 SYDVKM come from the germline V gene. This CDR3 comprises 16 residues. DNA of the CDR3: TGTGCCAGCAGTTTTAATCCCGGACAGAGAGGAAACACCATATATTTT. It encodes CASSFNPGQRGNTIYF. Full variable domain (outside the CDR3, taken from reference TRBV28 and TRBJ1-3): DVKVTQSSRYLVKRTGEKVFLECVQDMDHENMFWYRQDPGLGLRLIYFSYDVKMKEKGDIPEGYSVSREKKERFSLILESASTNQTSMYLCASSFNPGQRGNTIYFGEGSWLTVV.

The chain recombines TRBV28 with TRBJ1-2; no reliable D call. With 7 bases removed from V and 7 bases from J, the gap between germline ends came to 16 bases. CDR1 and CDR2 from the germline V gene are MDHEN and SYDVKM. The CDR3 extends over 13 amino acids. The CDR3 sequence is CASKYQVSRGYTF. The CDR3 nucleotides are TGTGCCAGCAAGTATCAGGTGTCCCGTGGCTACACCTTC.

There are many counts of this clonotype. The rearrangement links TRBV9 to TRBJ1-6; 7 bases are a match to TRBD1. The CDR3 is made up of 12 amino acids. Germline V CDR1 and CDR2: SGDLS, YYNGEE. The J segment lost 10 bases and the V segment lost 6 bases, leaving 4 bases of the junction unmatched. The CDR3 coding sequence is TGTGCCAGCAACAGGGGCGAATCACCCCTCCACTTT. This encodes CASNRGESPLHF.

This clonotype was seen ten or more times. The chain is built from TRBV4-1 and TRBJ2-1; no clear D gene. CDR1 and CDR2 (germline): MGHRA, YSYEKL. The CDR3 sequence is 9 residues long. The ends were cut back, 0 bases at V and 12 bases at J, with 0 bases in the middle. This CDR3 reads CASSQEQFF. CDR3 DNA sequence: TGCGCCAGCAGCCAAGAGCAGTTCTTC.

The V and J genes are TRBV3-1 and TRBJ2-5, with TRBD2 matching over 9 bases. From germline, CDR1 is LGHDT and CDR2 YNNKEL (reference sequence). This CDR3 region has 19 residues. The V gene end was trimmed by 0 bases and the J gene end by 4 bases; junction bases not matched to a gene: 15. CDR3 nucleotides: TGTGCCAGCAGCCAAGATAACGCGAGGCGGGGGGGCGACTCAGAGACCCAGTACTTC. It specifies CASSQDNARRGGDSETQYF.

The CDR3 coding sequence is TGTGCCAGCAGGGCCGACAGGCTCCTTGTCGAGCAGTACTTC. This translates into CASRADRLLVEQYF. The chain couples TRBV6-2 or TRBV6-3 to TRBJ2-7; TRBD1 is a possible D gene (6 bases). Trimming shortened V by 6 bases and J by 6 bases, and 18 bases separated the two germline ends. The length of the CDR3 is 14 residues. Germline CDR1 MNHEY, CDR2 SVGEGT.

This clonotype was counted only a few times. This rearrangement joins TRBV5-1 to TRBJ2-7, with D tentatively TRBD1 (6 bases). V lost 5 bases to trimming and J lost 2 bases, with 11 bases between them. Germline V CDR1 and CDR2: SGHRS, YFSETQ. The CDR3 consists of 13 residues. CDR3 nucleotide sequence: TGCGCCAGCAGTCCAGGGGACACCTACGAGCAGTACTTC. Amino acid sequence: CASSPGDTYEQYF.

This clonotype was picked up a small number of times. J is TRBJ2-3 and V is TRBV5-1; TRBD1 is a possible D gene (6 bases). The V and J ends lost 0 bases and 0 bases respectively, with 11 bases between them. Per the germline V gene, CDR1 is SGHRS and CDR2 is YFSETQ. CDR3 length: 16 amino acids. Here the CDR3 reads CASSLVGQLSTDTQYF. The CDR3 bases are TGCGCCAGCAGCTTGGTTGGACAGCTGAGCACAGATACGCAGTATTTT.

This clonotype was picked up a small number of times. V and J are TRBV6-1 and TRBJ1-1; TRBD1 is a possible D gene (6 bases). This CDR3 has 12 amino acids. V was trimmed by 11 bases and J by 0 bases, leaving 10 bases between them. CDR1 MNHNS and CDR2 SASEGT come from the germline V gene. The CDR3 DNA sequence: TGTGCCGGTGGACAGTTGAACACTGAAGCTTTCTTT. Amino acids: CAGGQLNTEAFF.

This clonotype occurred many times. The chain carries TRBV5-1 and TRBJ2-2; TRBD1 aligns across 10 bases. With V trimmed by 4 bases and J by 6 bases, 3 bases remained unmatched. This CDR3 contains 14 residues. Germline values: CDR1 SGHRS, CDR2 YFSETQ. CDR3 nucleotide sequence: TGCGCCAGCAGCAGGGACAGGGGAGCCGGGGAGCTGTTTTTT. Protein product: CASSRDRGAGELFF. Using reference TRBV5-1 and TRBJ2-2 for the parts outside the CDR3, the full variable domain is KAGVTQTPRYLIKTRGQQVTLSCSPISGHRSVSWYQQTPGQGLQFLFEYFSETQRNKGNFPGRFSGRQFSNSRSEMNVSTLELGDSALYLCASSRDRGAGELFFGEGSRLTVL.